This is a list of T cell receptor beta chains from one sample in a study of blood T cell repertoires in COVID-19. Libraries were prepared by immunoSEQ multiplex PCR; TCRdb keeps only in-frame clonotypes and omits some of them. The profile shows some 96,000 clones, roughly nine tenths of them singletons. Sequencing was performed on peripheral blood. Receptor source: a man aged 25 to 40 in a cohort sampled during active COVID-19. CDR3s include the opening cysteine and the closing phenylalanine or tryptophan. Fields, in order: clone size, J gene, V gene, D gene, CDR3 protein, CDR3 DNA. The D gene is left open where the match is weak. Expanded clones are given a class, and other clones once, few, many or no size at all.

NA | TRBJ2-3 | TRBV6-4 | TRBD2 | CASSPGTSARTDTQYF | TGTGCCAGCAGCCCGGGGACTAGCGCGCGGACAGATACGCAGTATTTT
NA | TRBJ2-2 | TRBV15 | TRBD2 | CATSGRLAGDSGELFF | TGTGCCACCAGCGGTCGACTAGCGGGGGACTCCGGGGAGCTGTTTTTT
once | TRBJ1-4 | TRBV2 | NA | CASVRTPTNEKLFF | TGTGCCAGCGTCCGGACACCTACTAATGAAAAACTGTTTTTT
NA | TRBJ1-4 | TRBV28 | TRBD1 | CASRAGTGRGIWEKLFF | TGTGCCAGCAGGGCCGGGACAGGGAGGGGTATTTGGGAAAAACTGTTTTTT
NA | TRBJ2-7 | TRBV7-6 | NA | CASSFGQSYEQYF | TGTGCCAGCAGCTTTGGACAGTCCTACGAGCAGTACTTC
NA | TRBJ1-4 | TRBV27 | TRBD1 | CASSSGTGVEKLFF | TGTGCCAGCAGTTCCGGGACAGGGGTGGAAAAACTGTTTTTT
once | TRBJ2-1 | TRBV6-5 | TRBD1 | CASTGTGGYNEQFF | TGTGCCAGCACCGGGACAGGGGGGTACAATGAGCAGTTCTTC
NA | TRBJ1-6 | TRBV6-6 | NA | CASSYGWVGGNSPLHF | TGTGCCAGCAGTTACGGATGGGTGGGCGGGAATTCACCCCTCCACTTT
NA | TRBJ2-1 | TRBV2 | NA | CASRAGQLNEQFF | TGTGCCAGCAGGGCAGGGCAACTCAATGAGCAGTTCTTC
NA | TRBJ2-3 | TRBV10-3 | TRBD2 | CAILREDADTQYF | TGTGCCATACTCCGGGAGGATGCAGATACGCAGTATTTT
NA | TRBJ2-2 | TRBV5-4 | TRBD1 | CASSKTGVVAGELFF | TGTGCCAGCAGTAAAACAGGGGTAGTGGCCGGGGAGCTGTTTTTT
NA | TRBJ1-1 | TRBV5-4 | TRBD1 | CASSPKTGTANTEAFF | TGTGCCAGCAGCCCAAAAACCGGGACAGCGAACACTGAAGCTTTCTTT
NA | TRBJ1-2 | TRBV19 | TRBD1 | CASSILPGQGYYGYTF | TGTGCCAGTAGTATCCTACCTGGACAGGGCTACTATGGCTACACCTTC
NA | TRBJ2-1 | TRBV3-1/TRBV3-2 | TRBD2 | CASSHGLAGVEQFF | TGTGCCAGCAGCCACGGACTAGCGGGGGTAGAGCAGTTCTTC